Each of the 14 T cell receptor beta chains below was sequenced from the same sample in a study of blood T cell repertoires in COVID-19. This table comes from immunoSEQ multiplex PCR, and its TCRdb copy is limited to in-frame clones, with some not included. The repertoire holds about 410,000 clones, with roughly 89% as singletons. Sequencing input: PBMCs or T cells enriched from blood (not recorded which). The receptors stem from a woman aged 30 to 39 who had recovered from COVID-19.

The chain couples TRBV3-1 (or the pseudogene TRBV3-2) to TRBJ1-1; the D gene is possibly TRBD1 (5 bases). Trimming left V 5 bases short and J 7 bases short, with 14 bases between. Germline-derived CDR1 and CDR2 are LGHDT and YNNKEL (reference sequence). This CDR3 is 13 amino acids long. The CDR3 loop reads CASSYRRRGEAFF. The CDR3 nucleotides are TGTGCCAGCAGCTACCGCCGGAGGGGTGAAGCTTTCTTT.

The rearrangement uses TRBV6-5 and TRBJ2-5; D uncertain. V gave up 4 bases and J gave up 5 bases, with 8 bases separating them. Germline V lookup: CDR1 MNHEY, CDR2 SVGAGI. The CDR3 has 12 residues. As DNA, the CDR3 is TGTGCCAGCAGTTCAAACTTGGAGACCCAGTACTTC. Translated: CASSSNLETQYF.

The DNA for the CDR3 is TGTGCCAGCAGCTTAGAGGGGGTCTACGAGCAGTACTTC. Translating gives CASSLEGVYEQYF. V is TRBV7-9 and J is TRBJ2-7; maybe TRBD1 (6 bases). Germline CDR1 is SEHNR and CDR2 is FQNEAQ (reference sequence). V gave up 1 base and J gave up 3 bases, with 7 bases separating them. This CDR3 contains 13 residues.

The chain joins TRBV7-9 to TRBJ2-5, with a possible D match to TRBD2 (6 bases). CDR1 SEHNR and CDR2 FQNEAQ come from the germline V gene (reference sequence). This CDR3 region has 19 residues. V was cut by 3 bases and J by 2 bases, with 25 bases left in between. Here the CDR3 DNA reads TGTGCCAGCAGCTTGAGGATAACCCGGGCGGGGTTAGCGCAAGAGACCCAGTACTTC. It translates to CASSLRITRAGLAQETQYF.

This chain joins TRBV3-1 (or the pseudogene TRBV3-2) and TRBJ2-7; possible D gene TRBD1, 5 bases. The germline CDR1 and CDR2 sequences are LGHDT and YNNKEL (reference sequence). V lost 1 base, J lost 9 bases, and 13 bases lay in between. The CDR3 has 13 residues. Here the CDR3 DNA reads TGTGCCAGCAGCCAAGCCCTGGGGCAGGGGCAGTACTTC. Encoded protein: CASSQALGQGQYF.

This chain links TRBV11-2 with TRBJ2-2; 8 bases are a match to TRBD2. The germline CDR1 and CDR2 sequences are SGHAT and FQNNGV. V dropped 5 bases and J dropped 5; count of bases not matched to a gene: 10. The CDR3 contains 16 residues. The CDR3 protein is CASSAISGDITGELFF. The DNA of the CDR3 is TGTGCCAGCAGCGCGATTAGCGGGGATATAACCGGGGAGCTGTTTTTT.

This clone appeared a few times. The chain uses TRBV24-1 and TRBJ1-5, with D maybe TRBD1 (5 bases). The CDR3 loop spans 14 amino acids. Germline V gives CDR1 KGHDR, CDR2 SFDVKD. Trimming took 4 bases from V and 3 from J, leaving 9 bases between them. The CDR3 here is CATSESGYNQPQHF. As DNA, the CDR3 is TGTGCCACCAGTGAATCAGGGTACAATCAGCCCCAGCATTTT.

The gene calls are TRBV4-1 and TRBJ1-2; the D gene is possibly TRBD1 (6 bases). Germline V gene data show CDR1 as MGHRA and CDR2 as YSYEKL. The CDR3 spans 16 residues. The V end lost 3 bases, the J end lost 7 bases, and 21 bases lay between the germline ends. In nucleotides, the CDR3 is TGCGCCAGCAGCCATTCTCAGGGGCTTGTCAGTGGTGGCTACACCTTC. This sequence encodes CASSHSQGLVSGGYTF.

V usage is TRBV28 and J usage is TRBJ1-1, with no clear D. Trimming stripped 10 bases from V and 7 bases from J, with 13 bases between. Germline lookup yields CDR1 MDHEN and CDR2 SYDVKM. CDR3 size: 11 residues. CDR3 nucleotide sequence: TGTGCCACCAAGCTACTCCTTGAAGCTTTCTTT. Translated: CATKLLLEAFF. The full variable domain, in which reference TRBV28 and TRBJ1-1 provide the parts outside the CDR3, is DVKVTQSSRYLVKRTGEKVFLECVQDMDHENMFWYRQDPGLGLRLIYFSYDVKMKEKGDIPEGYSVSREKKERFSLILESASTNQTSMYLCATKLLLEAFFGQGTRLTVV.

The chain has TRBV5-1 and TRBJ2-7; D is ambiguous. Trimming stripped 4 bases from V and 3 bases from J, with 8 bases between. The CDR3 contains 12 residues. Looked up from germline, CDR1 is SGHRS and CDR2 is YFSETQ. CDR3 sequence: CASSLTYYEQYF. DNA for the CDR3: TGCGCCAGCAGCCTTACCTACTACGAGCAGTACTTC.

The genes are TRBV18 and TRBJ2-7; no reliable D call. This CDR3 comprises 14 residues. Deletions cut 2 bases from V and 3 bases from J, with 11 bases between. In germline, CDR1 is KGHSH, CDR2 LQKENI. The CDR3 reads CASSPYPDDYEQYF. CDR3 nucleotides: TGTGCCAGCTCACCATACCCAGATGACTACGAGCAGTACTTC.

The genes are TRBV24-1 and TRBJ1-1; tentative D call: TRBD1 (6 bases). Trimming cost V 2 bases and J 6 bases, with 9 bases left between them. In germline, CDR1 is KGHDR, CDR2 SFDVKD. The CDR3 has 13 amino acids. CDR3 sequence: CATSDYRAAEAFF. As DNA, the CDR3 is TGTGCCACCAGTGATTACAGGGCGGCTGAAGCTTTCTTT.

This clone is a singleton in its sample. The J gene is TRBJ2-1, the V gene TRBV20-1; unclear D gene. V was trimmed by 3 bases and J by 6 bases, leaving 6 bases between them. This CDR3 has 11 residues. CDR1 is DFQATT, CDR2 SNEGSKA, per germline (reference sequence). CDR3 DNA sequence: TGCAGTGCTAGTTCAGTCAATGAGCAGTTCTTC. Translating it yields CSASSVNEQFF.

The chain carries TRBV7-2 and TRBJ2-2; TRBD1 is a possible D gene (7 bases). The CDR3 extends over 19 amino acids. Per the germline V gene, CDR1 is SGHTA and CDR2 is FQGNSA. Between the trimmed V and J ends, which lost 1 base and 2 bases, there was a span of 20 bases. CDR3 region: CASSLDSGGMISNTGELFF. Written as DNA, the CDR3 is TGTGCCAGCAGCTTAGATTCAGGGGGGATGATATCAAACACCGGGGAGCTGTTTTTT.